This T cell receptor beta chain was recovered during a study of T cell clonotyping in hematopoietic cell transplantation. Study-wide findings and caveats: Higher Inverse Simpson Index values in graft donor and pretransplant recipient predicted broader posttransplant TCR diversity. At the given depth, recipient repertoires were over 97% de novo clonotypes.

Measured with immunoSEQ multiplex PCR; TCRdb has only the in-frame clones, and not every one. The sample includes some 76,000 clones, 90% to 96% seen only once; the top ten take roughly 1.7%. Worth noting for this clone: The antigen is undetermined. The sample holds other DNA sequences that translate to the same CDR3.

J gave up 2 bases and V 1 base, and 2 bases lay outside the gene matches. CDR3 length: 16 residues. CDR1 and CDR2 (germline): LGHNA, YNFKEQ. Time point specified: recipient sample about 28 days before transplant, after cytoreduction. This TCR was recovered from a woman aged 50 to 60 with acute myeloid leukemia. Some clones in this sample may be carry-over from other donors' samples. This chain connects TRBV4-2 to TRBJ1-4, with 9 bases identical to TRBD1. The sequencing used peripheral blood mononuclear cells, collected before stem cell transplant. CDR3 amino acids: CASSQGGTGTNEKLFF. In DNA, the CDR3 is TGTGCCAGCAGCCAAGGCGGGACAGGGACTAATGAAAAACTGTTTTTT.